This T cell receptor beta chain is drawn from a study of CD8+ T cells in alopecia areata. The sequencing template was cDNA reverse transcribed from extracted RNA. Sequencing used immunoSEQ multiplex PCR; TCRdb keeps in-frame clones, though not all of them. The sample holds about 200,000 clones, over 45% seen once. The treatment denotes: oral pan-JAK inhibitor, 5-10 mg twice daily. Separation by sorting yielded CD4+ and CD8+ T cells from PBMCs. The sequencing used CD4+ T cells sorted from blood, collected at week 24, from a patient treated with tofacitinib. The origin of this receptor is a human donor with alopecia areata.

For the CDR3, the DNA is TGTGCCAGCAGTGAACTCTATAGCAATCAGCCCCAGCATTTT. Translating gives CASSELYSNQPQHF. The gene calls are TRBV2 and TRBJ1-5, with D uncertain. Trimming left V 2 bases short and J 0 bases short, with 5 bases between. From germline, CDR1 is SNHLY and CDR2 FYNNEI. This CDR3 contains 14 residues.